Included here is one T cell receptor beta chain sequence, with context. Its target is unknown. This could be a read error, since a much larger clone is one nucleotide away. These data belong to a study of T cells in Graves' hyperthyroidism and ophthalmopathy. Study-wide results and caveats: Most thyroid clonotypes expanded above 0.001 were also detected in blood. Ophthalmopathy onset followed model prediction by a median approximately 6.2 months.

Graves' hyperthyroidism was deemed stable given no ophthalmopathy progression within 18 months. Exclusions: uncontrolled infection, other autoimmune disease, pregnancy, lactation. Unmatched junction bases numbered 7, after V lost 0 bases and J lost 3 bases. Germline V gene sequence: CDR1 DFQATT, CDR2 SNEGSKA (reference sequence). The CDR3 has 15 residues. TCR beta CDR3 sequences were amplified from RNA transcripts. RT-PCR in the first round (using the HTBI primer set) targeted the TCR CDR3. TCRdb re-called the multiplex PCR reads through MiXCR, storing one row per CDR3 protein. In the table there are about 360,000 distinct CDR3 sequences, 19% of which are singletons.

The material sequenced was blood. The chain has TRBV20-1 and TRBJ2-5; 7 nucleotides line up with TRBD2. This receptor was obtained from a woman aged 18 to 35 with Graves' hyperthyroidism. The CDR3 loop reads CSAREGFSGEETQYF. The DNA of the CDR3 is TGCAGTGCTAGAGAAGGGTTCAGCGGGGAAGAGACCCAGTACTTC.